The subject of this entry is one T cell receptor (beta chain). The antigen is not known. Clones were read by immunoSEQ multiplex PCR, and TCRdb kept only the in-frame ones, dropping some. The sample carries 75,000 to 100,000 clones, 75% to 85% recorded once. The sample originates from a study of PD-1 blockade in classical Hodgkin lymphoma. Study-wide context: Patients were dosed intravenously with nivolumab at 3 mg/kg every 2 weeks. Study-wide points: Nivolumab starters within 1 year of ASCT were excluded. CD8+ TCR diversity did not rise significantly by C4D1, unlike CD4+.

The V end lost 5 bases, the J end lost 4 bases, and 11 bases lay between the germline ends. Germline CDR1 reads LNHDA; CDR2 reads SQIVND (reference sequence). The CDR3 loop spans 13 amino acids. Each patient relapsed following autologous stem cell transplantation, and prior brentuximab vedotin exposure differed. Best responses included complete response and partial response; otherwise, the best response was progressive disease. The sequenced sample was peripheral blood mononuclear cells (PBMCs), obtained before the second cycle of nivolumab. The clonotype comes from a human donor with classical Hodgkin lymphoma. The chain recombines TRBV19 with TRBJ1-2; maybe TRBD1 (6 bases). The CDR3 loop reads CASSPDRFYGYTF. DNA for the CDR3: TGTGCCAGTAGTCCGGACAGATTCTATGGCTACACCTTC.